The entry that follows covers one TCR beta chain sequence. Its antigen remains unidentified. No much larger clonotype is one base removed from it; base qualities were not supplied. The entry originates in a study of blood T cell repertoires in COVID-19 (dated by TCRdb to about 2020). In terms of the full investigation: Samples from collaborators originated in the United States, Italy and Spain and spanned both the acute and convalescent phases of COVID-19. HLA class I and class II types, where available, came from metadata supplied by the sample provider rather than from assay-based typing. The material from the prospective study consisted of cDNA or gDNA derived from T cells, B-cell-depleted T cells, or PBMCs. Subjects who had been exposed to COVID-19, were actively infected with it, or had recovered from it provided the deeply sampled blood TCRbeta repertoires that made up the dataset. A freely available public database, intended as a resource for researchers studying the immune response to SARS-CoV-2, is where the repertoires were released. The samples were drawn from the first 160 participants of the ongoing ImmuneRACE study and from under 1,500 subjects provided by 6 global collaborators. The sample metadata nearly always contained a de-identified subject ID, COVID-19 status, age in years and sex. The research as a whole found: Clinical and demographic metadata were provided uncurated, with the amount varying by source and participant.

V loses 2 bases of germline sequence and J loses 0 bases, and the interval between the two ends is 14 bases. From the cysteine through the phenylalanine, the CDR3 covers 16 amino acids. CDR3 DNA only is kept here, 48 bases in frame from base 1. CDR1 and CDR2 were assigned from the germline V gene as MDHEN and SYDVKM. Collaborating institutions collected whole blood in K2EDTA tubes following their own protocols. For TCRbeta analysis, collaborators shipped samples as frozen whole blood, isolated PBMCs, or DNA extracted from either of those sample types. TCRbeta CDR3 regions were amplified from genomic DNA by means of the immunoSEQ Assay, a bias-controlled multiplex PCR. In the authors' own workflow: The number of nucleated cells in each sample was estimated by amplification of reference gene primers within the assay. To quantify the absolute abundance of each unique TCRbeta CDR3 rearrangement, sequence reads were collapsed and filtered. For each sample, productive Simpson clonality was calculated by taking the square root of Simpson's diversity index across productive rearrangements. TCRdb stores this immuneACCESS table with in-frame sequences only. Part of the clones is absent; in the studies checked, under half of the shortfall reflects unresolved V genes, and no reason is known for the rest. V and J calls and clone size are those listed in that table; D and trimming were worked out from the DNA. This sample gives 90,000 to 120,000 clones in total; more than 70% of them show up just once. 4.9% of the sample goes to the ten largest clones.

Rearrangement joined TRBV28 to TRBJ2-7, with TRBD2 as a weak D call on 5 bases. The specimen sequenced was peripheral blood. The receptor comes from a man aged 40-55 years with active or convalescent COVID-19. The base sequence is TGTGCCAGCAGTTTAAGCGGTAGGACCCACTCCTACGAGCAGTACTTC. This yields the protein CASSLSGRTHSYEQYF.